This T cell receptor (beta chain) is from a study of cytomegalovirus exposure and HLA in healthy donors. Study-wide points: Later on, a genetic analysis was performed. It linked a missense variant in DCLRE1C with V- and J-gene trimming of TCR beta. No immune exposure information besides CMV serostatus was available. Further analysis was carried out later, and it showed several of the most significant clusters appearing linked to common viral pathogens. The authors confirmed in vitro that a few CMV-associated chains were specific for CMV antigens.

PCR used 60 Vbeta primers and 13 Jbeta primers. Some clones are missing from TCRdb's copy, which holds only in-frame ones; the method was immunoSEQ multiplex PCR. This sample contains some 71,000 clones. This CDR3 region has 14 residues. V was clipped by 5 bases and J by 4 bases; unmatched bases: 6. CDR1 and CDR2 from the germline V gene are SGHTA and FQGNSA. Points on this clone: The target antigen is unknown.

The sequence was obtained from a woman in her twenties or thirties in good health and CMV-seronegative. This chain connects TRBV7-2 to TRBJ1-1, with TRBD1 matching over 8 bases. Source material: PBMCs. The CDR3 DNA is TGTGCCAGCAGCGCGGACAGGGTGGGCACTGAAGCTTTCTTT. This sequence encodes CASSADRVGTEAFF.